This is a list of T cell receptor beta chains from one sample in a study of CD8 T cells in ankylosing spondylitis. TCRdb re-analysed the 5' RACE reads in MiXCR, keeping a single row per CDR3 protein. Of some 140,000 distinct CDR3 sequences listed, 7% to 10% were seen once; the top ten hold more than 7%. The sequencing input was synovial fluid, either unsorted or a sorted T cell fraction (not recorded which). All receptors come from a male donor with ankylosing spondylitis. CDR3s include the opening cysteine and the closing phenylalanine or tryptophan. D genes are given only for firm matches. The size of a clone is reported for some rows only, either as once, few or many, or as a class for expanded clones.

TRBV9	TRBJ1-6	TRBD1	-	TGTGCCAGCAGCCTGTGGGACAGATTGAATTCACCCCTCCACTTT	CASSLWDRLNSPLHF
TRBV6-5	TRBJ1-5	-	many	TGTGCCAGCAGTTCCTCAGCGGATCAGCCCCAGCATTTT	CASSSSADQPQHF
TRBV9	TRBJ2-5	-	many	TGTGCCAGCAGCGTGGCCGGGACACCTCAACAAGAGACCCAGTACTTC	CASSVAGTPQQETQYF
TRBV5-1	TRBJ2-1	-	many	TGCGCCAGCAGCTTGGGTGATAGGGGCAATGAGCAGTTCTTC	CASSLGDRGNEQFF
TRBV7-8	TRBJ2-1	TRBD1	few	TGTGCCAGCAGCTTGGACAGGGCCTACAATGAGCAGTTCTTC	CASSLDRAYNEQFF
TRBV2	TRBJ2-7	TRBD1	-	TGTGCCAGCAAGCGCGAGCGGGACAGGGGAAGGTACGAGCAGTACTTC	CASKRERDRGRYEQYF
TRBV20-1	TRBJ1-5	TRBD1	many	TGCAGTGCCTCCCTTGGACAGGTGAATCAGCCCCAGCATTTT	CSASLGQVNQPQHF
TRBV7-2	TRBJ2-7	-	-	TGTGCCAGCAGCTTATTTGGTCAGGGGACCTACGAGCAGTACTTC	CASSLFGQGTYEQYF
TRBV18	TRBJ2-7	-	many	TGTGCCAGCTCACCAGGGGAGGAGCAGTACTTC	CASSPGEEQYF
TRBV28	TRBJ2-3	-	many	TGTGCCAGCAGTTTACCGAGTATAGATACGCAGTATTTT	CASSLPSIDTQYF
TRBV6-2/TRBV6-3	TRBJ2-2	-	few	TGTGCCAGCAGTTACTCGCCGCGGCGAGGAGACACCGGGGAGCTGTTTTTT	CASSYSPRRGDTGELFF
TRBV7-9	TRBJ2-7	TRBD1	-	TGTGCCAGCAGCGCCCGGCAGGGGGCCGAGCAGTACTTC	CASSARQGAEQYF
TRBV29-1	TRBJ2-3	-	-	TGCAGCGTTGAAGTGGCTAGTAAGGGCACAGATACGCAGTATTTT	CSVEVASKGTDTQYF
TRBV6-6	TRBJ2-7	-	-	TGTGCCAGTGAAGACCCACCCTACGAGCAGTACTTC	CASEDPPYEQYF
TRBV5-1	TRBJ2-7	-	many	TGCGCCAGCAGCTTGGAACCGCTTAACGAGCAGTACTTC	CASSLEPLNEQYF
TRBV6-2/TRBV6-3	TRBJ2-5	-	many	TGTGCCAGCAGTTCCTGGCAGGGGCTACAAGAGACCCAGTACTTC	CASSSWQGLQETQYF
TRBV4-3	TRBJ2-1	-	few	TGCGCCAGCAGCCAAGATATAGATCTTCCCCAGTTCTTC	CASSQDIDLPQFF
TRBV6-1	TRBJ2-2	-	many	TGTGCCAGCCGGAGAGATTTGCGGGACACCGGGGAGCTGTTTTTT	CASRRDLRDTGELFF
TRBV4-2	TRBJ2-5	TRBD1	medium-sized	TGTGCCAGCAGCCAATCCATCTCAAGACAGGGGAGTTCCACCTCCCAGTACTTC	CASSQSISRQGSSTSQYF
TRBV4-2	TRBJ2-7	-	many	TGTGCCAGCAGCCAAGAGGTCACAGCCTACGAGCAGTACTTC	CASSQEVTAYEQYF
TRBV2	TRBJ2-2	-	many	TGTGCCAGCAGTGTCGGTGCGAACACCGGGGAGCTGTTTTTT	CASSVGANTGELFF
TRBV12-3/TRBV12-4	TRBJ2-2	TRBD2	many	TGTGCCAGCAGGCCCACTGGGGGGGGAGGGACCGGGGAGCTGTTTTTT	CASRPTGGGGTGELFF
TRBV7-2	TRBJ2-2	-	few	TGTGCCAGCAGCTTCCCCAGAGTTACCGGGGAGCTGTTTTTT	CASSFPRVTGELFF
TRBV5-1	TRBJ2-2	-	-	TGCGCCAGCAGCTTGCAACCATCAGCGAACACCGGGGAGCTGTTTTTT	CASSLQPSANTGELFF
TRBV20-1	TRBJ1-5	-	many	TGCAGTGCTGAGCGACGACAAACTAGCAATCAGCCCCAGCATTTT	CSAERRQTSNQPQHF
TRBV20-1	TRBJ2-1	-	-	TGCAGTCAACTAGCTTTCGCTCCCTACAATGAGCAGTTCTTC	CSQLAFAPYNEQFF
TRBV6-2/TRBV6-3	TRBJ2-1	TRBD2	few	TGTGCCACCTGGGGGATAGGGAGGGAACTCTACAATGAGCAGTTCTTC	CATWGIGRELYNEQFF
TRBV7-3	TRBJ1-4	-	few	TGTGCCAGCAGCTTAAGGGGGTTGGCTAATGAAAAACTGTTTTTT	CASSLRGLANEKLFF
TRBV10-2	TRBJ2-1	TRBD2	few	TGCGCCATCAAAGCGGGAGAGTACAATGAGCAGTTCTTC	CAIKAGEYNEQFF
TRBV30	TRBJ2-3	TRBD2	few	TGTGCCTCCCGGGTAGCGGGAGCGGGCACAGATACGCAGTATTTT	CASRVAGAGTDTQYF
TRBV20-1	TRBJ2-1	-	many	TGCAGTGCTAGTTTCGGGAGTTACAATGAGCAGTTCTTC	CSASFGSYNEQFF
TRBV9	TRBJ2-5	-	-	TGTGCCAGCAGCGTGGGCAGGGGCCAAGAGACCCAGTACTTC	CASSVGRGQETQYF
TRBV5-1	TRBJ2-7	-	many	TGCGCCAGCAGCTCGGAAGTGACGGGGGAGCAGTACTTC	CASSSEVTGEQYF
TRBV12-3/TRBV12-4	TRBJ2-2	-	many	TGTGCCAGCAGTCCGCCTGGTTCCGGGGAGCTGTTTTTT	CASSPPGSGELFF
TRBV19	TRBJ1-2	-	many	TGTGCCAGTAGTATAATCACGGCCAGGTTTGGCTACACCTTC	CASSIITARFGYTF
TRBV6-2/TRBV6-3	TRBJ2-7	-	few	TGTGCCAGCAGCGTCCGGGCCATCAACGAGCAGTACTTC	CASSVRAINEQYF
TRBV15	TRBJ2-2	-	many	TGTGCCACCAGCAGAGGTTTTCAGGGGAACACCGGGGAGCTGTTTTTT	CATSRGFQGNTGELFF
TRBV7-2	TRBJ2-4	-	-	TGTGCCAGCAGCCTTGGACGCAGTCTATGGTACTTC	CASSLGRSLWYF
TRBV20-1	TRBJ2-5	TRBD1	few	TGCAGTGCTAGAGAGATCTGGACAGGCCATGAGACCCAGTACTTC	CSAREIWTGHETQYF
TRBV25-1	TRBJ1-1	-	few	TGTGCCAGCCTGGACAGCTTGAACACTGAAGCTTTCTTT	CASLDSLNTEAFF
TRBV20-1	TRBJ1-2	TRBD1	many	TGCAGTGCTGATCCGGGACAGGGCGACTATGGCTACACCTTC	CSADPGQGDYGYTF
TRBV12-3/TRBV12-4	TRBJ2-7	TRBD2	few	TGTGCCAGCTCCTCCCGGGGGGGCGGTGAGCAGTACTTC	CASSSRGGGEQYF
TRBV6-1	TRBJ1-2	-	many	TGTGCCAGCAGCCCTCAAGCCAGGGGCCTTGGCTACACCTTC	CASSPQARGLGYTF
TRBV28	TRBJ2-1	TRBD2	few	TGTGCCAGCAGCGGACTAGCGGGAGCCCCGAATGAGCAGTTCTTC	CASSGLAGAPNEQFF
TRBV28	TRBJ2-6	-	many	TGTGCCAGCGGGGACACCTTCTCTGGGGCCAACGTCCTGACTTTC	CASGDTFSGANVLTF
TRBV15	TRBJ2-7	-	-	TGTGCCACCAGCAGAGATCGGAGGACTGTTTCCTACGAGCAGTACTTC	CATSRDRRTVSYEQYF
TRBV15	TRBJ1-3	-	many	TGTGCCACCAGCAGAGATCCTCAGCTAAGCTCTGGAAACACCATATATTTT	CATSRDPQLSSGNTIYF
TRBV3-1	TRBJ2-7	TRBD2	many	TGTGCCAGCAGCCAAGAGACTAGCGGGGATTACGAGCAGTACTTC	CASSQETSGDYEQYF
TRBV4-2	TRBJ2-1	-	few	TGTGCCAGCAGCCCTCTAGGTTACAATGAGCAGTTCTTC	CASSPLGYNEQFF
TRBV28	TRBJ2-5	TRBD2	few	TGTGCCAGCAGTTCAACGGGACTAGCGGGAGCAGAGACCCAGTACTTC	CASSSTGLAGAETQYF
TRBV4-2	TRBJ1-3	-	many	TGTGCCAGCAGCCAAATTGTCCGGAGCTCTGGAAACACCATATATTTT	CASSQIVRSSGNTIYF
TRBV20-1	TRBJ2-1	TRBD2	-	TGCAGTGCTGACCGGACTAGCCGGGAGCAGTTCTTC	CSADRTSREQFF
TRBV18	TRBJ2-1	TRBD2	many	TGTGCCAGCTCACCAACCGGGACTAGAGGCAATGAGCAGTTCTTC	CASSPTGTRGNEQFF